Shown below are 22 T cell receptor beta chains from a single sample sequenced in a study of identifying expanded T cells in peripheral blood. Sequenced by immunoSEQ multiplex PCR; TCRdb stores in-frame clones only, minus some. This sample carries more than 85,000 clones, 70% to 90% of them seen once, and the ten largest clones take around 14%. Sequenced input: blood. The receptors here all came from a person aged 18 to 70 in good health.

The J gene is TRBJ2-4, the V gene TRBV19, with 7 bases aligning to TRBD2. This CDR3 has 14 amino acids. CDR1 LNHDA and CDR2 SQIVND come from the germline V gene (reference sequence). J was trimmed by 5 bases and V by 7 bases; bases with no gene match: 8. The chain's CDR3 is CASTSWGGENIQYF. The CDR3 DNA sequence: TGTGCCAGTACCTCTTGGGGAGGGGAAAACATTCAGTACTTC.

This chain uses TRBV29-1 with TRBJ2-1, with 11 bases that match TRBD1. V was pared by 7 bases and J by 7 bases, with 6 bases of the junction left unmatched. Per germline, CDR1 SQVTM and CDR2 ANQGSEA. The CDR3 length is 13 residues. As DNA, the CDR3 is TGCAGCGGGGGACAGGGGGGTTTGAATGAGCAGTTCTTC. Its protein is CSGGQGGLNEQFF.

The chain carries TRBV6-1 and TRBJ1-2; D call uncertain. Germline loops: CDR1 MNHNS, CDR2 SASEGT. CDR3 length: 14 amino acids. V was trimmed by 2 bases and J by 4 bases, leaving 11 bases between them. CDR3 in amino acids: CASSEHAGVYGYTF. CDR3 in DNA: TGTGCCAGCAGTGAACACGCAGGAGTCTATGGCTACACCTTC.

CDR3: CASSPRAYEQYF. As DNA, the CDR3 is TGTGCCAGCAGCCCCCGCGCCTACGAGCAGTACTTC. The chain carries TRBV5-4 and TRBJ2-7, with D hard to call. Trimming left V 4 bases short and J 2 bases short, with 7 bases between. Germline V gene data show CDR1 as SGHNT and CDR2 as YYREEE (reference sequence). This CDR3 region has 12 residues.

The CDR3 loop is CASSTGLNTEAFF. The CDR3 nucleotides are TGTGCCAGCAGTACAGGACTGAACACTGAAGCTTTCTTT. This chain uses TRBV2 with TRBJ1-1; tentative D call: TRBD1 (5 bases). The germline CDR1 and CDR2 sequences are SNHLY and FYNNEI. CDR3 size: 13 residues. V was clipped by 5 bases and J by 0 bases, with 7 bases between them.

The chain combines TRBV19 with TRBJ2-3, with D hard to call. The V and J ends lost 0 bases and 2 bases respectively, with 9 bases between them. This CDR3 is built from 15 residues. Germline V lookup: CDR1 LNHDA, CDR2 SQIVND (reference sequence). As DNA, the CDR3 is TGTGCCAGTAGTATAGACCGCGAGTCCACAGATACGCAGTATTTT. Translating it yields CASSIDRESTDTQYF.

The rearrangement links TRBV10-3 to TRBJ1-1, with D tentatively TRBD1 (5 bases). V shed 11 bases and J shed 3 bases, with 10 bases lying between them. Germline CDR1 reads ENHRY; CDR2 reads SYGVKD. The CDR3 is 11 amino acids. CDR3 in amino acids: CAAGGDTEAFF. CDR3 in DNA: TGTGCCGCCGGGGGGGACACTGAAGCTTTCTTT.

J is TRBJ1-4 and V is TRBV7-9; no definite D call. Trimming took off 7 bases at V and 0 bases at J, with 9 bases between the two ends. CDR3 size: 14 residues. CDR1 and CDR2 from the germline V gene are SEHNR and FQNEAQ (reference sequence). The CDR3 DNA reads TGTGCCAGCAAACTTGGAGCAACTAATGAAAAACTGTTTTTT. Translation: CASKLGATNEKLFF.

The gene calls are TRBV15 and TRBJ2-1; 7 nucleotides match TRBD2. J was trimmed by 9 bases and V by 1 base; bases with no gene match: 12. The CDR3 totals 16 residues. Germline values: CDR1 LNHNV, CDR2 YYDKDF (reference sequence). The CDR3 DNA sequence: TGTGCCACCAGCAGAGCCCGACGGGAGGAGGGCGGTGAGCAGTTCTTC. Residues: CATSRARREEGGEQFF.

The genes are TRBV25-1 and TRBJ2-1, with TRBD2 as a possible D gene (6 bases). V was shortened by 1 base and J by 3 bases, with 10 bases between the two germline ends. From germline, CDR1 is MGHDK and CDR2 SYGVNS. The CDR3 contains 15 residues. The CDR3 DNA is TGTGCCAGCAGTGAATGGCGGGGAATCTACAATGAGCAGTTCTTC. It is translated as CASSEWRGIYNEQFF.

The chain uses TRBV18 and TRBJ1-2, with 11 bases aligning to TRBD1. V lost 2 bases to trimming and J lost 4 bases; unmatched junction nucleotides: 6. Germline CDR1 is KGHSH and CDR2 is LQKENI. The length of the CDR3 is 16 residues. The CDR3 reads CASSPEGQGVVYGYTF. In DNA form, the CDR3 reads TGTGCCAGCTCACCAGAGGGACAGGGGGTTGTCTATGGCTACACCTTC.

J is TRBJ2-7 and V is TRBV7-6; the D call may be TRBD1 or TRBD2 (5 bases each). This CDR3 comprises 15 residues. The V end was cut by 1 base, the J end by 3 bases, with 13 bases between. Germline lookup yields CDR1 SGHVS and CDR2 FNYEAQ. Here the CDR3 DNA reads TGTGCCAGCAGCTTAGTTCAGGGCCGGGACTACGAGCAGTACTTC. Translating gives CASSLVQGRDYEQYF.

This clone was detected only once. This chain joins TRBV11-3 and TRBJ2-3; maybe TRBD1 (5 bases). The CDR3 covers 13 residues. The germline gives CDR1 SGHNT, CDR2 YENEEA. The ends were cut back, 8 bases at V and 8 bases at J, with 17 bases in the middle. The CDR3 spells CASQLSTGPTQYF. In nucleotides, the CDR3 is TGTGCCAGCCAGCTTAGTACAGGCCCTACGCAGTATTTT.

This sequence joins TRBV14 and TRBJ2-6, with D perhaps TRBD1 (5 bases). Germline-derived CDR1 and CDR2 are SGHDN and FVKESK. With 7 bases removed from V and 4 bases from J, the gap between germline ends came to 11 bases. The CDR3 loop spans 14 amino acids. The CDR3 region has the DNA TGTGCCAGCACAGGGCGGCCAGGGGCCAACGTCCTGACTTTC. It specifies CASTGRPGANVLTF.

The chain uses TRBV5-6 and TRBJ2-5; 13 bases match TRBD2. CDR1 is SGHDT, CDR2 YYEEEE, per germline. This CDR3 has 14 amino acids. After removal of 5 bases from V and 6 bases from J, the junction contained 4 bases not matched to a gene. In DNA, the CDR3 is TGTGCCAGCAGGCCGGGACTAGCGGGGAAGACCCAGTACTTC. Its translation: CASRPGLAGKTQYF.

The V and J genes are TRBV20-1 and TRBJ2-3, with D uncertain. V was trimmed by 2 bases and J by 4 bases, leaving 1 base between them. The CDR3 is 10 amino acids. In germline, CDR1 is DFQATT, CDR2 SNEGSKA (reference sequence). In DNA form, the CDR3 reads TGCAGTGCTAGATCAGATACGCAGTATTTT. Translation gives CSARSDTQYF.

The chain couples TRBV4-1 to TRBJ1-2; TRBD1 matches at 9 bases. This CDR3 spans 15 amino acids. CDR1 MGHRA and CDR2 YSYEKL come from the germline V gene. Trimming cost V 4 bases and J 1 base; bases outside gene matches: 4. Written as DNA, the CDR3 is TGCGCCAGCAGCCCCGACAGGGGGGTTAACTATGGCTACACCTTC. It is translated as CASSPDRGVNYGYTF.

The gene calls are TRBV2 and TRBJ1-1; 8 bases match TRBD1. This CDR3 comprises 16 residues. Germline V gives CDR1 SNHLY, CDR2 FYNNEI. The V and J ends lost 6 bases and 4 bases, in that order; junction bases with no gene match: 13. This CDR3 is CASRTKLAQGATEAFF. DNA for the CDR3: TGTGCCAGCAGAACGAAATTGGCTCAGGGGGCCACTGAAGCTTTCTTT.

V is TRBV15 and J is TRBJ2-1; D is uncertain. Trimming removed 7 bases from V and 3 bases from J, with 13 bases in between. The CDR3 extends over 14 amino acids. Germline lookup yields CDR1 LNHNV and CDR2 YYDKDF (reference sequence). CDR3 sequence reads: CATNHDRRYNEQFF. The DNA for the CDR3 is TGTGCCACCAACCACGACCGACGCTACAATGAGCAGTTCTTC.

The V gene is TRBV19, the J gene TRBJ2-5, with a possible D match to TRBD1 (5 bases). This CDR3 comprises 15 residues. The germline V gene encodes CDR1 LNHDA and CDR2 SQIVND (reference sequence). The V and J ends lost 5 bases and 1 base respectively, with 14 bases between them. The CDR3 spells CASSSGLGSQETQYF. The CDR3 DNA reads TGTGCCAGTAGTTCAGGGTTAGGGTCCCAAGAGACCCAGTACTTC.

This chain joins TRBV5-1 and TRBJ1-2; D might be TRBD1 (6 bases). Deletions cut 2 bases from V and 2 bases from J, with 16 bases between. Germline CDR1 and CDR2: SGHRS and YFSETQ. The CDR3 has 16 amino acids. CDR3 bases: TGCGCCAGCAGCTTCACTGTGGGACAATTAAACTATGGCTACACCTTC. Encoded protein: CASSFTVGQLNYGYTF.

V and J are TRBV6-1 and TRBJ1-1; D call uncertain. V was cut by 2 bases and J by 3 bases, with 10 bases left in between. The CDR3 length is 14 residues. The germline CDR1 and CDR2 sequences are MNHNS and SASEGT. CDR3 loop: CASSEFRRDTEAFF. The CDR3 nucleotides are TGTGCCAGCAGTGAATTCCGACGGGACACTGAAGCTTTCTTT.